This T cell receptor (beta chain) was recorded in a study of cytomegalovirus exposure and HLA in healthy donors. General study points: Earlier results showed most TCR beta V segments being productive about 90% or about 30% of the time.

The PCR was carried out with 60 Vbeta primers and 13 Jbeta primers. Repertoires were generated with immunoSEQ multiplex PCR, while TCRdb's copy carries only in-frame clones and drops some. The top ten hold approximately 1.6% of the sample, which has some 180,000 clones, approximately 82% seen once. To note about this clone: Its antigen is currently unknown.

The trim removed 3 bases at V and 3 bases at J, leaving 5 bases unmatched. Germline V lookup: CDR1 SGHRS, CDR2 YFSETQ. The length of the CDR3 is 14 residues. This TCR came from a man aged 35-49 years in good health and CMV-seropositive. This sequence joins TRBV5-1 and TRBJ1-1; 7 bases agree with TRBD1. The specimen sequenced was PBMCs. The DNA of the CDR3 is TGCGCCAGCAGCTGGACAGGCTTGGACACTGAAGCTTTCTTT. Translation gives CASSWTGLDTEAFF.